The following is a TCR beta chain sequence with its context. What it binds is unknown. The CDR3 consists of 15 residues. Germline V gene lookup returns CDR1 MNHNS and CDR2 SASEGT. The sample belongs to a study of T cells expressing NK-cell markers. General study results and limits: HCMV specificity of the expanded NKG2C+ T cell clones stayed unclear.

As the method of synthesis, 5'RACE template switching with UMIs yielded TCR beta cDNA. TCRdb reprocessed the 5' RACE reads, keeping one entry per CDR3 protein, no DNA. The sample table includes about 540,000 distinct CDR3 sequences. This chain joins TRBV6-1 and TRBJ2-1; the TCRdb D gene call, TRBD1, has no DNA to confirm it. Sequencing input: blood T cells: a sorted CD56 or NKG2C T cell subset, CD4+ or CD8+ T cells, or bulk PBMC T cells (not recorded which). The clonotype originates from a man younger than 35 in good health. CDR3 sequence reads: CASIPTGLSYNEQFF.